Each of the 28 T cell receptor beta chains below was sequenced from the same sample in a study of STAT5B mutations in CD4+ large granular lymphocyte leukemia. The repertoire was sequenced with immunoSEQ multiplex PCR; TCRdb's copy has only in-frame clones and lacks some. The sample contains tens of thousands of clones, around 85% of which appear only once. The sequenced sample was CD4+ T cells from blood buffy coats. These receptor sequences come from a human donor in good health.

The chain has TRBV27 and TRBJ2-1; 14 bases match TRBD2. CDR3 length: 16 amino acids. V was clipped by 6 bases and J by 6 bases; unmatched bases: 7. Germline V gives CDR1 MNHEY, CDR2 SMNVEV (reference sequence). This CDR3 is CASRRSGTSGSNEQFF. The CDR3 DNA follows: TGTGCCAGCAGACGATCCGGGACTAGCGGGAGCAATGAGCAGTTCTTC.

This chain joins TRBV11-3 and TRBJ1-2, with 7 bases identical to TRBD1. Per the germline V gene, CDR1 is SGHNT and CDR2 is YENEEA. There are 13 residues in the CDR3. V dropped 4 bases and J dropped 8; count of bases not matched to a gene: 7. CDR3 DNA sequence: TGTGCCAGCAGCTCAACAGGGGACCCCGGCTACACCTTC. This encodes CASSSTGDPGYTF.

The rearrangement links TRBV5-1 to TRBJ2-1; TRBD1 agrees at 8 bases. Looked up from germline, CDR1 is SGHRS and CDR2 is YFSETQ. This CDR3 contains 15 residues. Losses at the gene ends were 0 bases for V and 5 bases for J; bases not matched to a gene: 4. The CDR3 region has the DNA TGCGCCAGCAGCTTGGAGGGGACAGGCGACAATGAGCAGTTCTTC. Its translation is CASSLEGTGDNEQFF.

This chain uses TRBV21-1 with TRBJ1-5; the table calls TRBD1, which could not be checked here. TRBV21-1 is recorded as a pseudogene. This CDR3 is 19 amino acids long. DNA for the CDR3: TGTGCCAGCAGCTTTCAATGGCCCAGGGTCGAATGGAGCAATCAGCCCCAGCATTTT. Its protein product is CASSFQWPRVEWSNQPQHF.

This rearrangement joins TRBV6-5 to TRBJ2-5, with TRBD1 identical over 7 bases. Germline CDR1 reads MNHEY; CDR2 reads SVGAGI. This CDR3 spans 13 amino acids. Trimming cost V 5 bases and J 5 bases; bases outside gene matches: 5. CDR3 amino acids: CASSRQGRETQYF. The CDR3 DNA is TGTGCCAGCAGTCGACAGGGCCGGGAGACCCAGTACTTC.

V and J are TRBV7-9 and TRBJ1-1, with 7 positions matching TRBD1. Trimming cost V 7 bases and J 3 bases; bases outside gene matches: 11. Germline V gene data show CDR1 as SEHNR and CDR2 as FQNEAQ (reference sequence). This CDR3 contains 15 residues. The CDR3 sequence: CASTEGGTVHTEAFF. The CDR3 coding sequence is TGTGCCAGCACCGAGGGGGGGACAGTCCACACTGAAGCTTTCTTT.

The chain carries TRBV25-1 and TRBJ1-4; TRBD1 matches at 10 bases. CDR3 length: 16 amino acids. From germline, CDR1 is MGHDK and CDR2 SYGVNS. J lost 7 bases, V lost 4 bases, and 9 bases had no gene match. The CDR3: CASSGGTGTGAEKLFF. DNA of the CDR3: TGTGCCAGCAGTGGCGGGACCGGGACAGGGGCTGAAAAACTGTTTTTT.

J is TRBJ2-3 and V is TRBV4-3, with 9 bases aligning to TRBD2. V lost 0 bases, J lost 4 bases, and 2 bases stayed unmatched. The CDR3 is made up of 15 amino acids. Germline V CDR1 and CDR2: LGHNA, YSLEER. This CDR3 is CASSQEAGGADTQYF. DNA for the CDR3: TGCGCCAGCAGCCAAGAAGCGGGAGGAGCAGATACGCAGTATTTT.

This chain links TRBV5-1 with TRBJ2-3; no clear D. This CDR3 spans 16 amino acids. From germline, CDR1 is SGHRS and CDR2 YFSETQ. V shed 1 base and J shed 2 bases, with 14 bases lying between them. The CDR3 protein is CASSLSQDLNTDTQYF. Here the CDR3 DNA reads TGCGCCAGCAGCTTGAGCCAGGACCTCAACACAGATACGCAGTATTTT.

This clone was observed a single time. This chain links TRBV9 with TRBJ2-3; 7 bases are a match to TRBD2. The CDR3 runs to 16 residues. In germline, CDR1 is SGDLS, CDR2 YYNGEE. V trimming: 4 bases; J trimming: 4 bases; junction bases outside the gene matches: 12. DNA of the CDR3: TGTGCCAGCAGCACCCCCCGAAGACTAGCAGCAGATACGCAGTATTTT. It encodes CASSTPRRLAADTQYF. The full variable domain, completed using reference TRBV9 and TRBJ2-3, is DSGVTQTPKHLITATGQRVTLRCSPRSGDLSVYWYQQSLDQGLQFLIQYYNGEERAKGNILERFSAQQFPDLHSELNLSSLELGDSALYFCASSTPRRLAADTQYFGPGTRLTVL.

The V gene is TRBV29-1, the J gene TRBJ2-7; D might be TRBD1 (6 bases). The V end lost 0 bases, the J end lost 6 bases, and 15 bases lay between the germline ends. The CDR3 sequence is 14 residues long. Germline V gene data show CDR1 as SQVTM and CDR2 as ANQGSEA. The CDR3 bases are TGCAGCGTTGAAGATCAAGGGACATGGGGCGAGCAGTACTTC. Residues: CSVEDQGTWGEQYF.

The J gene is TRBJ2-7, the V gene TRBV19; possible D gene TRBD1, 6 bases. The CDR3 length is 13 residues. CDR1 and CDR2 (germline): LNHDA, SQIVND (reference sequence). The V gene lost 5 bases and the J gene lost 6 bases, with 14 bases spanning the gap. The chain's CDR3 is CASSPGTSSEQYF. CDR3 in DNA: TGTGCCAGTAGTCCAGGGACATCTTCCGAGCAGTACTTC.

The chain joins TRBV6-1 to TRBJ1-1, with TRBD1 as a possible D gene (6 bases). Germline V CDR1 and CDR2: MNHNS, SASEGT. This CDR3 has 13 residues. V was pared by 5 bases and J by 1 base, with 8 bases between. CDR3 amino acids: CASSNRENTEAFF. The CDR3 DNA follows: TGTGCCAGCAGTAACAGGGAGAACACTGAAGCTTTCTTT.

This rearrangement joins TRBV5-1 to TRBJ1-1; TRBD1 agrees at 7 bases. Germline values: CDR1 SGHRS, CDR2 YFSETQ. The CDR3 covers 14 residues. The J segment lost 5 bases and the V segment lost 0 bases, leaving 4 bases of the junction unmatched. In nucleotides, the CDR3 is TGCGCCAGCAGCTTGGCGACAGGGCTTACTGAAGCTTTCTTT. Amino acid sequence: CASSLATGLTEAFF.

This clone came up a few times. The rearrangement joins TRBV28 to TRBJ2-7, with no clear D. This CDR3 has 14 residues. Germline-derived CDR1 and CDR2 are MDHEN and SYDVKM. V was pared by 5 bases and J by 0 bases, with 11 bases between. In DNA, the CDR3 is TGTGCCAGCAGTCTAGGTGGGGACTCCTACGAGCAGTACTTC. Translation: CASSLGGDSYEQYF.

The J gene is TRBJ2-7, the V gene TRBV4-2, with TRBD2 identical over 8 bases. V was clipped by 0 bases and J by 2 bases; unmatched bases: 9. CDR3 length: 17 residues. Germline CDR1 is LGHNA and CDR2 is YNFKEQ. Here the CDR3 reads CASSQEARGSGAYEQYF. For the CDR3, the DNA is TGTGCCAGCAGCCAAGAGGCAAGGGGTAGCGGGGCCTACGAGCAGTACTTC.

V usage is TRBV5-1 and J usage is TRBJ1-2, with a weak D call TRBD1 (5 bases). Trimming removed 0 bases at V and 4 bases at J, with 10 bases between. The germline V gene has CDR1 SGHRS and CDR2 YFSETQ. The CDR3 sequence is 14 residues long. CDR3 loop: CASSLGRGSYGYTF. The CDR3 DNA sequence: TGCGCCAGCAGCTTGGGGAGGGGAAGCTATGGCTACACCTTC. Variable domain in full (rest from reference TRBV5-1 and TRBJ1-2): KAGVTQTPRYLIKTRGQQVTLSCSPISGHRSVSWYQQTPGQGLQFLFEYFSETQRNKGNFPGRFSGRQFSNSRSEMNVSTLELGDSALYLCASSLGRGSYGYTFGSGTRLTVV.

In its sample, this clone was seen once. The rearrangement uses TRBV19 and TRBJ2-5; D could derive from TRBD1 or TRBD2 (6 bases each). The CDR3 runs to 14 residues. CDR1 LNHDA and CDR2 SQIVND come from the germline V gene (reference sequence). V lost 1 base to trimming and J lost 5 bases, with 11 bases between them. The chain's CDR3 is CASSIVGAGETQYF. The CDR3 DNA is TGTGCCAGTAGTATAGTGGGGGCGGGGGAGACCCAGTACTTC. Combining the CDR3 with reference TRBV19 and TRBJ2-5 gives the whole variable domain DGGITQSPKYLFRKEGQNVTLSCEQNLNHDAMYWYRQDPGQGLRLIYYSQIVNDFQKGDIAEGYSVSREKKESFPLTVTSAQKNPTAFYLCASSIVGAGETQYFGPGTRLLVL.

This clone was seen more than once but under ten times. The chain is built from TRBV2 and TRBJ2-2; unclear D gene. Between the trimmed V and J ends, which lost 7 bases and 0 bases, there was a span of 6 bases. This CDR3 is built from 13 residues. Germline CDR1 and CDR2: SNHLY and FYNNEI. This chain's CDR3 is CASKGTNTGELFF. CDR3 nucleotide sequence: TGTGCCAGCAAGGGTACGAACACCGGGGAGCTGTTTTTT.

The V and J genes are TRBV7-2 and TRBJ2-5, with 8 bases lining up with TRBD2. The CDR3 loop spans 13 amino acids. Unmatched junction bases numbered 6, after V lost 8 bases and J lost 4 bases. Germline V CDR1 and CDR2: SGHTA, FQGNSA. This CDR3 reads CASGAGVRETQYF. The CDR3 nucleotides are TGTGCCAGCGGAGCGGGGGTCCGAGAGACCCAGTACTTC.

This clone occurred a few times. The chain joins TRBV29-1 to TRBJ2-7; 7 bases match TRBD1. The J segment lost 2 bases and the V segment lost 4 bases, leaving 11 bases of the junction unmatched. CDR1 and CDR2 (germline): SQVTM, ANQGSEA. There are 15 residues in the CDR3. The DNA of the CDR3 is TGCAGCGTTGGGGACAGCGGAAGGAGTACCTACGAGCAGTACTTC. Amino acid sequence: CSVGDSGRSTYEQYF.

CDR3 nucleotide sequence: TGTGCCTGGAGTGTAGGGGGGACAGGGCACTACACCTTC. The encoded protein is CAWSVGGTGHYTF. V usage is TRBV30 and J usage is TRBJ1-2; 9 nucleotides line up with TRBD1. Losses at the gene ends were 0 bases for V and 10 bases for J; bases not matched to a gene: 6. CDR1 is GTSNPN and CDR2 is SVGIG in the germline V gene (reference sequence). CDR3 length: 13 amino acids.

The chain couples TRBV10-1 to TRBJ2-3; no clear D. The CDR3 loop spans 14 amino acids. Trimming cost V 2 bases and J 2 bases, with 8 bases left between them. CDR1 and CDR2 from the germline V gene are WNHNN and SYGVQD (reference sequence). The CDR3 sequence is CASSEQLFTDTQYF. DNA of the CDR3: TGCGCCAGCAGTGAGCAACTCTTCACAGATACGCAGTATTTT.

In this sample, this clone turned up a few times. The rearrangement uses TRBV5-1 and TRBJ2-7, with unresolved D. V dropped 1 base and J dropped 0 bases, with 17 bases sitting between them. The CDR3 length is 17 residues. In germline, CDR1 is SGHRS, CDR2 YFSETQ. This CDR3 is CASSLSFDTTNSYEQYF. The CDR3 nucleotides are TGCGCCAGCAGCTTGTCCTTCGACACAACCAACTCCTACGAGCAGTACTTC.

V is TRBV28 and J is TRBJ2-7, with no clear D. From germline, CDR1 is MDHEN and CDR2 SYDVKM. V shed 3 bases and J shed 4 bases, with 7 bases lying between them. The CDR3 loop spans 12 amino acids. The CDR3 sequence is CASSFHGYEQYF. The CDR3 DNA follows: TGTGCCAGCAGTTTTCATGGGTACGAGCAGTACTTC. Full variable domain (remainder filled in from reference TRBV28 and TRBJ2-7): DVKVTQSSRYLVKRTGEKVFLECVQDMDHENMFWYRQDPGLGLRLIYFSYDVKMKEKGDIPEGYSVSREKKERFSLILESASTNQTSMYLCASSFHGYEQYFGPGTRLTVT.

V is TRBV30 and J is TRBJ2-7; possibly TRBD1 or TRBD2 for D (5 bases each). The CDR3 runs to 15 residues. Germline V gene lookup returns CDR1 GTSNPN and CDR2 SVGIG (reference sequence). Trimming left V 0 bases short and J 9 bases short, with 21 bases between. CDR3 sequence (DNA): TGTGCCTGGAGTGTACTCGGGGCCCGGGGTGGTTGGCAGTACTTC. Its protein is CAWSVLGARGGWQYF.

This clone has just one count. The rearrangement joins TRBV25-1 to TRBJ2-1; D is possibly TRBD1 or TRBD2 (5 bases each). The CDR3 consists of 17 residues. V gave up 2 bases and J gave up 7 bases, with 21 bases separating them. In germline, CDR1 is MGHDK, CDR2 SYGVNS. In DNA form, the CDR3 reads TGTGCCAGCAGTGAAAGAAGCCGGGGCCAGGGAAGGAATGAGCAGTTCTTC. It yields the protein CASSERSRGQGRNEQFF. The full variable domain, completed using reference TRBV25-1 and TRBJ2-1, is EADIYQTPRYLVIGTGKKITLECSQTMGHDKMYWYQQDPGMELHLIHYSYGVNSTEKGDLSSESTVSRIRTEHFPLTLESARPSHTSQYLCASSERSRGQGRNEQFFGPGTRLTVL.

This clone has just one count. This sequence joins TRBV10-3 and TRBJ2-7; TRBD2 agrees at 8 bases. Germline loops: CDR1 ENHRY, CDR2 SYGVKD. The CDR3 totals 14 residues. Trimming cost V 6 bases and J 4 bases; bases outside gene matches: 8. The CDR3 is CAIRPPGGVYEQYF. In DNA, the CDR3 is TGTGCCATCAGGCCCCCGGGGGGGGTTTACGAGCAGTACTTC.